This T cell receptor beta chain came from a study of shared clonotypes between healthy human individuals. Study findings and constraints: Blood was the only sampled material, and tissue repertoires likely differ.

An even split of each subset's genomic DNA across several immunoSEQ plates was performed. Original methodology: There were no quality scores in the junction-only immunoSEQ sequences, so filtering differed. Profiled with immunoSEQ multiplex PCR; TCRdb holds only in-frame clones, not every one. D and trimming come from the DNA, and the V and J calls and clone size come from that table. The profile covers under 600,000 clones, with roughly four fifths appearing a single time and approximately 12% taken by the ten largest. Turning to this clone: Antigen: not known.

Healthy and HIV-negative, the adult donors had no recent acute infections or vaccinations. Sequencing was carried out using PBMCs. The clonotype was recovered from a woman aged 40-49 years in good health. Some clones in this sample may be carry-over from other donors' samples.

In nucleotides, the CDR3 is TGCAGCGTTGAAACGGGGGGAGGGCCAGACAATGAGCAGTTCTTC. Translating it yields CSVETGGGPDNEQFF. The rearrangement joins TRBV29-1 to TRBJ2-1; 7 bases agree with TRBD2. The V segment lost 2 bases and the J segment 5 bases; nucleotides outside the gene matches: 9. Germline CDR1 is SQVTM and CDR2 is ANQGSEA. The CDR3 spans 15 residues.